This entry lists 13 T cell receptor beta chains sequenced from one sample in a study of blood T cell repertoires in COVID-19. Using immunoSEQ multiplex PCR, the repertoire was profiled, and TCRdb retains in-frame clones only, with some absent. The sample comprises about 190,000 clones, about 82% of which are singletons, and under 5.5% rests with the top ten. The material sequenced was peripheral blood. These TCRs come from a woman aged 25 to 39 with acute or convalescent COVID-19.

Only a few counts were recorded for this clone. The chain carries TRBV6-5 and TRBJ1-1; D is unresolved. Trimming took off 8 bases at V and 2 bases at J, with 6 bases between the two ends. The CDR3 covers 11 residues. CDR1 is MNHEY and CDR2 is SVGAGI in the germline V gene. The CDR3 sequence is CASVKNTEAFF. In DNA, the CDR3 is TGTGCCAGCGTAAAAAACACTGAAGCTTTCTTT.

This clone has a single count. CDR3 sequence (DNA): TGTGCCAGCAGCACATTGGACAGGGGACGGAAAGAGACCCAGTACTTC. It translates to CASSTLDRGRKETQYF. The gene calls are TRBV5-6 and TRBJ2-5, with TRBD1 identical over 9 bases. V trimming: 4 bases; J trimming: 3 bases; junction bases outside the gene matches: 10. CDR3 size: 16 residues. Germline lookup yields CDR1 SGHDT and CDR2 YYEEEE. Full variable domain (missing parts from reference TRBV5-6 and TRBJ2-5): DAGVTQSPTHLIKTRGQQVTLRCSPKSGHDTVSWYQQALGQGPQFIFQYYEEEERQRGNFPDRFSGHQFPNYSSELNVNALLLGDSALYLCASSTLDRGRKETQYFGPGTRLLVL.

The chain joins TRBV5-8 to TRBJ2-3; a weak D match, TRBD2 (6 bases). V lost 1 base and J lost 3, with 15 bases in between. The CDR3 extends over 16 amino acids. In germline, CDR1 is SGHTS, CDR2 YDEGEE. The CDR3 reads CASSLFVLANTDTQYF. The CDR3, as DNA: TGTGCCAGCAGCTTGTTTGTACTAGCCAATACAGATACGCAGTATTTT.

In nucleotides, the CDR3 is TGTGCCAGCAGCAAAGGACCTAGCTCTCAGCCCCAGCATTTT. This gives the protein CASSKGPSSQPQHF. The chain joins TRBV5-6 to TRBJ1-5; D ambiguous. Trimming cost V 4 bases and J 6 bases, with 14 bases left between them. CDR1 and CDR2 from the germline V gene are SGHDT and YYEEEE. This CDR3 is built from 14 residues.

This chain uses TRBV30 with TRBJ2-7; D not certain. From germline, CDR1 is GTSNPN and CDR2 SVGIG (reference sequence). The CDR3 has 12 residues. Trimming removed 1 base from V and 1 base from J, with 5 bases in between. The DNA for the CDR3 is TGTGCCTGGAGTGACAGATCCTACGAGCAGTACTTC. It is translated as CAWSDRSYEQYF.

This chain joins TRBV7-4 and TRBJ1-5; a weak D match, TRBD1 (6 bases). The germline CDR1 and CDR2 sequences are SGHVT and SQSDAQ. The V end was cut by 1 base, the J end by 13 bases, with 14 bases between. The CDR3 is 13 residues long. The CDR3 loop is CASSLVRQVLQHF. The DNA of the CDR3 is TGTGCCAGCAGCTTAGTTAGACAGGTCCTACAGCATTTT. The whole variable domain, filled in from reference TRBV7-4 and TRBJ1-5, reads GAGVSQSPRYKVAKRGRDVALRCDSISGHVTLYWYRQTLGQGSEVLTYSQSDAQRDKSGRPSGRFSAERPERSVSTLKIQRTEQGDSAVYLCASSLVRQVLQHFGDGTRLSIL.

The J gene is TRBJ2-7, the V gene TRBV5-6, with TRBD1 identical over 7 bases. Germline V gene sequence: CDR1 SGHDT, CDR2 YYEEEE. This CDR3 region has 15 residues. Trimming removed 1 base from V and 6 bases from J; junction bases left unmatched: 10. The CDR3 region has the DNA TGTGCCAGCAGCTTGTTCCCAGGGGGTACGGGCGAGCAGTACTTC. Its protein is CASSLFPGGTGEQYF.

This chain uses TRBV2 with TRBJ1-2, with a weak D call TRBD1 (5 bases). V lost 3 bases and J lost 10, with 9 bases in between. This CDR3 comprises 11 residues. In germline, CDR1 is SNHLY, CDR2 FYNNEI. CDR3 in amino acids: CASSEGRIYTF. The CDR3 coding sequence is TGTGCCAGCAGTGAGGGGCGGATCTACACCTTC.

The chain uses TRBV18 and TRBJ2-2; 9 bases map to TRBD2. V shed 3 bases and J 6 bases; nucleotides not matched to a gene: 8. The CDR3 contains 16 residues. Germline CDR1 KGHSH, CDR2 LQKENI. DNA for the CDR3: TGTGCCAGCTCACCGGTTAGCGGGAGTTCTTCCGGGGAGCTGTTTTTT. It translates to CASSPVSGSSSGELFF.

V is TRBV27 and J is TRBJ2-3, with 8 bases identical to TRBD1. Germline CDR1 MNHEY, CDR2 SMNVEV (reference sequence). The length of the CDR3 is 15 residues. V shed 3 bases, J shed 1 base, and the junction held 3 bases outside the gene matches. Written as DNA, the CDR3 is TGTGCCAGCAGTTTCTCGACAGGGGGCACAGATACGCAGTATTTT. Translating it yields CASSFSTGGTDTQYF.

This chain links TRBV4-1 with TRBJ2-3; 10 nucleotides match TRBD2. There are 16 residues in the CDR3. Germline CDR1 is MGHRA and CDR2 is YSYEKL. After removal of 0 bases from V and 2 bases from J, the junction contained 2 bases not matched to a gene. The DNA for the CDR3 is TGCGCCAGCAGCCAAGAACTAGCGGGAATCACAGATACGCAGTATTTT. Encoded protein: CASSQELAGITDTQYF.

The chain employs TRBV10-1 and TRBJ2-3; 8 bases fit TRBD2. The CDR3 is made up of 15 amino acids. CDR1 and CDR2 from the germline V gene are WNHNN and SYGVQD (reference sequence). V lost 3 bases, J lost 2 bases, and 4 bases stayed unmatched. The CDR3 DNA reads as TGCGCCAGCAGTGACGGGACTAGACCCACAGATACGCAGTATTTT. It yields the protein CASSDGTRPTDTQYF.

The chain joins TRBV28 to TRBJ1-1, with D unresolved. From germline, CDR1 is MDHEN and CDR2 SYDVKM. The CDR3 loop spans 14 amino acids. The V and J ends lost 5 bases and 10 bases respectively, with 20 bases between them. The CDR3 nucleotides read TGTGCCAGCAGTCTCTCCTTGGGAGGATTCGGAGCTTTCTTT. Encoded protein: CASSLSLGGFGAFF.